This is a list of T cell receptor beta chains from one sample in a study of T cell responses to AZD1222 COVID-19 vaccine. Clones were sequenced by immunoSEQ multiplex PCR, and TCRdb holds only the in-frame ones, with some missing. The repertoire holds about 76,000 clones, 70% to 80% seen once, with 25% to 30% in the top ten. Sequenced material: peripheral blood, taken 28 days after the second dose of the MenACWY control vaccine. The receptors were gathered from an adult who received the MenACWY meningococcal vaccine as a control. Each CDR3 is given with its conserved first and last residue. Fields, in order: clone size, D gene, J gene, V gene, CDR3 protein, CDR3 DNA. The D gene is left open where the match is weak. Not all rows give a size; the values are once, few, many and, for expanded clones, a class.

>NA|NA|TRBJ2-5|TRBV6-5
CASSPQGRGETQYF
TGTGCCAGCAGCCCCCAGGGGCGGGGGGAGACCCAGTACTTC
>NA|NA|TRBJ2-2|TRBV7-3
CASSRSSAGELFF
TGTGCCAGCAGCCGATCTAGCGCCGGGGAGCTGTTTTTT
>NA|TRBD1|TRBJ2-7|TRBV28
CASSGTGLTEQYF
TGTGCCAGCAGCGGGACAGGGTTGACCGAGCAGTACTTC
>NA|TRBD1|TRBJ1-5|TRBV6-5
CASSQTGQGYQPQHF
TGTGCCAGCAGTCAGACTGGACAGGGCTATCAGCCCCAGCATTTT
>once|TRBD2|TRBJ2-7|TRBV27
CASSPLPSFSGGVEQYF
TGTGCCAGCAGTCCATTGCCCTCCTTTAGCGGGGGGGTCGAGCAGTACTTC
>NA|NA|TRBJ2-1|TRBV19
CASSKGRGSSYNEQFF
TGTGCCAGTAGTAAGGGACGGGGGAGCTCCTACAATGAGCAGTTCTTC
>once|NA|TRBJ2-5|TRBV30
CAWSGQKPGRETQYF
TGTGCCTGGAGTGGGCAGAAACCGGGACGAGAGACCCAGTACTTC
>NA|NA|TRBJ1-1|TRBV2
CASSAGITEAFF
TGTGCCAGCAGTGCGGGCATCACTGAAGCTTTCTTT
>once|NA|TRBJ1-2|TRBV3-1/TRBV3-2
CASSQEPENYGYTF
TGTGCCAGCAGCCAAGAGCCAGAGAACTATGGCTACACCTTC
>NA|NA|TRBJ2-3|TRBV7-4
CASSPRGDRPDTYTQYF
TGTGCCAGCAGCCCCAGGGGTGATAGACCCGATACTTATACGCAGTATTTT
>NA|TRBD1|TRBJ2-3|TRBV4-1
CASSQDETGGLDTQYF
TGCGCCAGCAGCCAAGATGAGACAGGGGGCTTAGATACGCAGTATTTT
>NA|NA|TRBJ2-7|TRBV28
CASSLGQAPRGYEQYF
TGTGCCAGCAGTTTGGGTCAAGCGCCCAGGGGCTACGAGCAGTACTTC
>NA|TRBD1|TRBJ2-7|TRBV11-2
CASSLDSYRGYEQYF
TGTGCCAGCAGCTTAGATTCATACAGGGGCTACGAGCAGTACTTC
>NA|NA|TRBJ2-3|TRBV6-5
CASQPARVTDTQYF
TGTGCCAGTCAACCGGCTCGGGTCACAGATACGCAGTATTTT
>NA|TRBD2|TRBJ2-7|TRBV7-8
CASSPTSGRALEQYF
TGTGCCAGCAGTCCTACTAGCGGGAGGGCCTTGGAGCAGTACTTC
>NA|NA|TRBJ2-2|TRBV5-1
CASSLEGSGELFF
TGCGCCAGCAGCTTGGAAGGGTCCGGGGAGCTGTTTTTT
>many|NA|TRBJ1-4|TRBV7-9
CASSFWGDDEKLFF
TGTGCCAGCAGCTTCTGGGGGGATGACGAAAAACTGTTTTTT
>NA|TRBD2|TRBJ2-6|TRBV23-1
CASIPKGGEEISGANVLTF
TGCGCCAGCATTCCAAAGGGAGGGGAAGAGATTTCTGGGGCCAACGTCCTGACTTTC
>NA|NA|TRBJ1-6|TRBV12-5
CASGLTGKGSPLHF
TGTGCTAGTGGTTTAACAGGGAAGGGCTCACCCCTCCACTTT
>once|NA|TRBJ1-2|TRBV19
CASSIAEYGYTF
TGTGCCAGTAGTATCGCCGAATATGGCTACACCTTC
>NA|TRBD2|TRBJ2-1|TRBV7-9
CASSGGLAGDNEQFF
TGTGCCAGCAGTGGGGGACTAGCGGGAGACAATGAGCAGTTCTTC
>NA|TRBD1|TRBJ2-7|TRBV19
CASSGTGGGSEQYF
TGTGCCAGTAGTGGGACAGGGGGGGGAAGCGAGCAGTACTTC
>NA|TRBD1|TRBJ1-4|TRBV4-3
CASSHMTGGGEKLFF
TGCGCCAGCAGCCACATGACAGGGGGAGGTGAAAAACTGTTTTTT
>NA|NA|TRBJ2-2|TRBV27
CASSFIGFANTGELFF
TGTGCCAGCAGTTTTATAGGGTTCGCAAACACCGGGGAGCTGTTTTTT
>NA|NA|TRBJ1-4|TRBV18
CASSRATNEKLFF
TGTGCCAGCTCACGGGCAACTAATGAAAAACTGTTTTTT
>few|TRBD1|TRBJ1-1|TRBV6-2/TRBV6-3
CASSIGQGASRNTEAFF
TGTGCCAGCAGTATCGGACAGGGGGCTTCAAGGAACACTGAAGCTTTCTTT
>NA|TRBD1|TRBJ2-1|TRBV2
CASRGTGSSYNEQFF
TGTGCCAGCAGGGGGACAGGGAGCTCCTACAATGAGCAGTTCTTC
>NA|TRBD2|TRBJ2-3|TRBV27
CASSLALAATDTQYF
TGTGCCAGCAGCCTAGCGCTAGCGGCTACAGATACGCAGTATTTT
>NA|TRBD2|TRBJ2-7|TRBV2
CASSEGLQLYEQYF
TGTGCCAGCAGTGAGGGACTACAGCTCTACGAGCAGTACTTC
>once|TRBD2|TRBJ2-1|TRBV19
CASSIGHTSGHNEQFF
TGTGCCAGTAGTATAGGTCACACTAGCGGACACAATGAGCAGTTCTTC
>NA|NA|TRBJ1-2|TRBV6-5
CASIWDVDRNYGYTF
TGTGCCAGCATTTGGGACGTAGACAGAAACTATGGCTACACCTTC
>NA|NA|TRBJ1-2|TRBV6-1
CASSEVLGGYTF
TGTGCCAGCAGTGAAGTATTAGGTGGCTACACCTTC
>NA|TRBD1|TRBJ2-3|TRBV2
CASSLDRGGDTQYF
TGTGCCAGCAGTCTTGACAGGGGGGGAGATACGCAGTATTTT
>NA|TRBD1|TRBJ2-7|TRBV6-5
CATRDSWGYEQYF
TGTGCCACCCGGGACAGCTGGGGATACGAGCAGTACTTC
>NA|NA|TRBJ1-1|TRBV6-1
CASSDGFNTEAFF
TGTGCCAGCAGTGACGGGTTTAACACTGAAGCTTTCTTT
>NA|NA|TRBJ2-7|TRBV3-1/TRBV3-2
CASRGGAGHSYEQYF
TGTGCCAGCAGGGGTGGAGCAGGGCACTCCTACGAGCAGTACTTC
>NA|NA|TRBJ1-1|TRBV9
CASSVEWGEQGRFEAFF
TGTGCCAGCAGCGTAGAATGGGGGGAACAGGGTCGATTTGAAGCTTTCTTT
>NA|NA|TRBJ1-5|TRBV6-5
CASTPSGGLNQPQHF
TGTGCCAGCACCCCCTCGGGTGGGCTTAATCAGCCCCAGCATTTT
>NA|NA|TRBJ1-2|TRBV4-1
CASSLTALNYGYTF
TGCGCCAGCAGCCTCACGGCCCTGAACTATGGCTACACCTTC
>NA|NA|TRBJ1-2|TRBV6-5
CASSYEPRTNYGYTF
TGTGCCAGCAGTTACGAGCCCCGGACTAACTATGGCTACACCTTC